The 17 T cell receptor beta chains reported below all come from one sample, sequenced in a study of human CD8 memory T cell subsets. Generation of TCR beta libraries used UMI-labeled 5' RACE. TCRdb re-called the 5' RACE reads and gives one entry per CDR3 protein, without DNA. The sample totals about 10,000 distinct CDR3 sequences. Sequenced material: CD8+ stem-like memory T cells (TSCM and TCM) sorted from PBMCs. This sample's subset: stem-like memory CD8 T cells (TSTEM), CCR7+ PD-1- TIGIT-. Receptors were obtained from a human donor in good health.

This chain uses TRBV18 with TRBJ1-3. The germline CDR1 and CDR2 sequences are KGHSH and LQKENI. This CDR3 region has 15 residues. The CDR3 region is CASSPRPDPYDTIYF.

This clonotype counts as medium-sized by frequency. CDR3 region: CSARGAGSPYEQYF. The chain combines TRBV20-1 with TRBJ2-7; TCRdb returns TRBD2, unconfirmable since there is no DNA. The CDR3 spans 14 residues. Germline V CDR1 and CDR2: DFQATT, SNEGSKA (reference sequence).

This rearrangement joins TRBV27 to TRBJ1-2; the TCRdb call, TRBD1, lacks DNA for checking. The germline CDR1 and CDR2 sequences are MNHEY and SMNVEV (reference sequence). The CDR3 length is 12 residues. The CDR3 region is CASSPTGDGYTF.

The chain employs TRBV9 and TRBJ2-1; the TCRdb D gene call, TRBD2, has no DNA to confirm it. Per the germline V gene, CDR1 is SGDLS and CDR2 is YYNGEE. This CDR3 region has 18 residues. The CDR3 sequence is CASSGGWEEGSSYNEQFF. The full variable domain, with the rest looked up from reference TRBV9 and TRBJ2-1, is DSGVTQTPKHLITATGQRVTLRCSPRSGDLSVYWYQQSLDQGLQFLIQYYNGEERAKGNILERFSAQQFPDLHSELNLSSLELGDSALYFCASSGGWEEGSSYNEQFFGPGTRLTVL.

According to its frequency, this clonotype is medium-sized. This sequence joins TRBV6-1 and TRBJ1-1; TCRdb's D call, TRBD1, is unchecked because there is no DNA. This CDR3 comprises 18 residues. Germline values: CDR1 MNHNS, CDR2 SASEGT. The CDR3 sequence is CASSEAPPGTGSWAEAFF.

This chain's CDR3 is CASSYSSGSYEQYF. V usage is TRBV5-1 and J usage is TRBJ2-7; with no DNA, the TCRdb D assignment of TRBD2 cannot be verified. This CDR3 spans 14 amino acids. CDR1 and CDR2 (germline): SGHRS, YFSETQ.

Considering frequency, this clonotype is medium-sized (0.01 to 0.1%). V gene TRBV5-5 combines with J gene TRBJ2-5; TCRdb picks TRBD1, but there is no DNA to check that call. This CDR3 spans 13 amino acids. The germline CDR1 and CDR2 sequences are SGHKS and YYEKEE (reference sequence). The CDR3: CASARGSQETQYF.

The chain couples TRBV6-2 or TRBV6-3 to TRBJ1-5; TCRdb proposes TRBD1, but this gene call is untestable without DNA. The germline gives CDR1 MNHEY, CDR2 SVGEGT. CDR3 length equals 14 residues. CDR3 loop: CASSWTVRNQPQHF.

The chain uses TRBV20-1 and TRBJ2-3; absent DNA, TCRdb's TRBD2 call cannot be checked. Germline V CDR1 and CDR2: DFQATT, SNEGSKA (reference sequence). This CDR3 contains 15 residues. CDR3: CSADLTSGYTDTQYF.

By frequency, this clonotype is medium-sized. The chain recombines TRBV12-3 or TRBV12-4 with TRBJ1-1; TCRdb outputs TRBD1, but without DNA this stays unchecked. The CDR3 runs to 12 residues. The CDR3 sequence: CASSLDPLLTFF.

This clonotype registers medium-sized by frequency. The chain couples TRBV4-3 to TRBJ1-5; TCRdb outputs TRBD1, but without DNA this stays unchecked. The CDR3 runs 15 residues. Germline CDR1 LGHNA, CDR2 YSLEER. CDR3 amino acids: CASSPGGGSNQPQHF.

The V and J genes are TRBV19 and TRBJ1-1; the D call from TCRdb, TRBD1, cannot be confirmed without DNA. This CDR3 comprises 15 residues. Germline V gives CDR1 LNHDA, CDR2 SQIVND (reference sequence). The chain's CDR3 is CASRRGQGWNTEAFF.

CDR3 loop: CASSLTGTGGDTQYF. This chain uses TRBV9 with TRBJ2-3; without DNA, the TCRdb call of TRBD1 cannot be checked. The germline CDR1 and CDR2 sequences are SGDLS and YYNGEE. The CDR3 consists of 15 residues.

This chain joins TRBV7-7 and TRBJ2-5; without DNA, the TCRdb call of TRBD1 cannot be checked. The V gene's germline CDR1 is SSHAT and CDR2 FNYEAQ (reference sequence). This CDR3 comprises 16 residues. This CDR3 is CASSTGTGGFEETQYF. The full variable domain, in which reference TRBV7-7 and TRBJ2-5 provide the parts outside the CDR3, is GAGVSQSPRYKVTKRGQDVTLRCDPISSHATLYWYQQALGQGPEFLTYFNYEAQPDKSGLPSDRFSAERPEGSISTLTIQRTEQRDSAMYRCASSTGTGGFEETQYFGPGTRLLVL.

The V gene is TRBV14, the J gene TRBJ2-7. The germline V gene has CDR1 SGHDN and CDR2 FVKESK. The CDR3 contains 12 residues. The CDR3 region is CASSQGQYEQYF. The variable domain in full, with the rest retrieved from reference TRBV14 and TRBJ2-7, is EAGVTQFPSHSVIEKGQTVTLRCDPISGHDNLYWYRRVMGKEIKFLLHFVKESKQDESGMPNNRFLAERTGGTYSTLKVQPAELEDSGVYFCASSQGQYEQYFGPGTRLTVT.

This clonotype is classed as medium-sized by frequency. The chain couples TRBV19 to TRBJ2-2. The CDR3 sequence is 14 residues long. The germline V gene has CDR1 LNHDA and CDR2 SQIVND (reference sequence). CDR3 in amino acids: CASSISSNTGELFF.

This clonotype ranks as medium-sized in terms of frequency. The chain is built from TRBV2 and TRBJ2-5; checking the TCRdb D call of TRBD1 is not possible without DNA. CDR1 SNHLY and CDR2 FYNNEI come from the germline V gene. The CDR3 loop spans 15 amino acids. The CDR3 spells CASSDWDTGRETQYF.